Listed below are T cell receptor beta chains from one sample, sequenced in a study of blood T cells in healthy people across ages. TCRdb used MiXCR to reprocess the 5' RACE reads, holding one entry per CDR3 protein. The sample has more than 650,000 distinct CDR3 sequences, about a fifth seen once. The sample consisted of blood. These receptors were collected from a man between 70 and 80 years old in good health. The conserved cysteine and the conserved F or W are not part of the CDR3 here.

J gene: NA
V gene: TRBV19
CDR3 protein: ASSIVGQETQY

J gene: TRBJ2-3
V gene: TRBV29-1
CDR3 protein: SAWTSGKFDTQY

J gene: TRBJ2-4
V gene: TRBV20-1
CDR3 protein: SARDLAGYGQGVPAKNIQY

J gene: TRBJ2-5
V gene: TRBV12-3/TRBV12-4
CDR3 protein: ASRPTGDQETQY

J gene: TRBJ1-4
V gene: TRBV11-3
CDR3 protein: ASSPGREPYRVF

J gene: TRBJ2-3
V gene: TRBV2
CDR3 protein: ASSEGTSGRADTQY

J gene: TRBJ2-4
V gene: TRBV7-9
CDR3 protein: ASSLEGTGIGNIQY

J gene: TRBJ2-4
V gene: TRBV12-3/TRBV12-4
CDR3 protein: ASSSQDRVNIQY

J gene: NA
V gene: TRBV27
CDR3 protein: APNCNEQF

J gene: NA
V gene: TRBV24-1
CDR3 protein: ATTTGTEETQY

J gene: TRBJ1-2
V gene: TRBV18
CDR3 protein: ASSPNPGREDGGYT

J gene: TRBJ2-1
V gene: TRBV7-8
CDR3 protein: ASSLARTRAKSTYNEQF

J gene: TRBJ2-5
V gene: TRBV3-1
CDR3 protein: ASSPAAGLETQY

J gene: NA
V gene: TRBV7-3
CDR3 protein: ASSFWGMEGETQY

J gene: TRBJ2-5
V gene: TRBV18
CDR3 protein: ASSSTVWETQY

J gene: NA
V gene: TRBV20-1
CDR3 protein: SASWDRGLDEQY

J gene: TRBJ1-1
V gene: TRBV6-5
CDR3 protein: ASSYPQGASTEAF

J gene: TRBJ2-6
V gene: TRBV9
CDR3 protein: ASSPRTGANVLT

J gene: NA
V gene: TRBV10-3
CDR3 protein: ATAGQVNEQF

J gene: TRBJ2-3
V gene: TRBV20-1
CDR3 protein: SALAGGWDTQY

J gene: TRBJ1-2
V gene: TRBV5-1
CDR3 protein: ASVDHLQGNGYT

J gene: TRBJ2-4
V gene: TRBV3-1
CDR3 protein: ASSQDALAFHIQY

J gene: TRBJ2-2
V gene: TRBV5-1
CDR3 protein: ASSKGQVVTGELF

J gene: TRBJ1-1
V gene: TRBV20-1
CDR3 protein: SARAAKDLLNTEAF

J gene: TRBJ1-5
V gene: TRBV6-5
CDR3 protein: ASSNGRDQPQH

J gene: TRBJ1-2
V gene: TRBV12-3/TRBV12-4
CDR3 protein: ASSQLGTAYGYT

J gene: TRBJ1-2
V gene: TRBV5-1
CDR3 protein: ASSPEPGVAYGYT

J gene: TRBJ2-1
V gene: TRBV5-1
CDR3 protein: ASSPHAGGPYNEQF

J gene: NA
V gene: TRBV10-3
CDR3 protein: AISESNEQF

J gene: TRBJ1-3
V gene: TRBV20-1
CDR3 protein: SANGGNTIY

J gene: TRBJ2-2
V gene: TRBV29-1
CDR3 protein: SVEPWTSPGELF

J gene: TRBJ2-7
V gene: TRBV7-9
CDR3 protein: ASSAEYEQY

J gene: TRBJ2-5
V gene: TRBV7-2
CDR3 protein: ASSSHRGFGETQY

J gene: TRBJ2-3
V gene: TRBV6-5
CDR3 protein: ASTRTALSTDTQY

J gene: TRBJ1-1
V gene: TRBV6-2/TRBV6-3
CDR3 protein: ASRITGTEAF

J gene: NA
V gene: TRBV7-6
CDR3 protein: ASSLGPRESYEQY

J gene: TRBJ1-2
V gene: TRBV12-3/TRBV12-4
CDR3 protein: ASSLQGAIYGYT

J gene: TRBJ1-4
V gene: TRBV11-2
CDR3 protein: ASSSRDSEKLF

J gene: TRBJ2-5
V gene: TRBV12-3/TRBV12-4
CDR3 protein: ASSLFQGQETQY

J gene: TRBJ2-1
V gene: TRBV4-3
CDR3 protein: ASSQYREGEQF

J gene: TRBJ1-4
V gene: TRBV7-2
CDR3 protein: ASSQGLTNEKLF

J gene: TRBJ1-2
V gene: TRBV6-6
CDR3 protein: ASNRGGYT

J gene: TRBJ1-1
V gene: TRBV7-3
CDR3 protein: ASSLEAGPRSGAF

J gene: TRBJ2-3
V gene: TRBV5-1
CDR3 protein: ASSLRATGTDTQY

J gene: TRBJ1-5
V gene: TRBV29-1
CDR3 protein: SVATGSQPQH

J gene: TRBJ1-2
V gene: TRBV12-3/TRBV12-4
CDR3 protein: ASSLAGGGVYGYT

J gene: TRBJ1-5
V gene: TRBV12-3/TRBV12-4
CDR3 protein: ASSFLGAGSNQPQH

J gene: TRBJ2-3
V gene: TRBV18
CDR3 protein: ASSPKRTAPTDTQY

J gene: TRBJ2-7
V gene: TRBV11-2
CDR3 protein: ASSPPQGTQY

J gene: TRBJ2-2
V gene: TRBV20-1
CDR3 protein: SAPKGGTGELF

J gene: TRBJ1-2
V gene: TRBV11-2
CDR3 protein: ASSLGTGGFGYT

J gene: TRBJ2-5
V gene: TRBV6-6
CDR3 protein: ASSWGRTSGEETQY

J gene: TRBJ1-2
V gene: TRBV18
CDR3 protein: ASSPREATGGGYT